Below are 19 T cell receptor beta chains sequenced from a single sample in a study of T cells expressing NK-cell markers. No DNA is given; TCRdb re-called the 5' RACE reads and lists each CDR3 protein once. The sample table includes 440,000 or so distinct CDR3 sequences. The sequenced sample consisted of blood T cells: a sorted CD56 or NKG2C T cell subset, CD4+ or CD8+ T cells, or bulk PBMC T cells (not recorded which). The receptor source for this set is a woman between 18 and 75 years old in good health.

The V call is TRBV12-3 or TRBV12-4, the J call TRBJ2-7; TCRdb lists TRBD2, though no DNA is available to test this call. CDR3 length: 15 residues. This chain's CDR3 is CASSFSAGLSYEQYF.

The rearrangement uses TRBV7-8 and TRBJ2-1; TCRdb proposes TRBD2, but this gene call is untestable without DNA. Per the germline V gene, CDR1 is SGHVS and CDR2 is FQNEAQ. The CDR3 spans 16 residues. CDR3 amino acids: CASSLDPAGGYNEQFF. Looking up the rest from reference TRBV7-8 and TRBJ2-1 gives the full variable domain: GAGVSQSPRYKVAKRGQDVALRCDPISGHVSLFWYQQALGQGPEFLTYFQNEAQLDKSGLPSDRFFAERPEGSVSTLKIQRTQQEDSAVYLCASSLDPAGGYNEQFFGPGTRLTVL.

This CDR3 reads CASSPEGQGTEQFF. The chain has TRBV18 and TRBJ2-1; TCRdb picks TRBD1, but there is no DNA to check that call. This CDR3 contains 14 residues. CDR1 is KGHSH, CDR2 LQKENI, per germline.

The chain joins TRBV20-1 to TRBJ2-1. This CDR3 spans 14 amino acids. Germline CDR1 is DFQATT and CDR2 is SNEGSKA (reference sequence). CDR3 region: CSADKVVGYNEQFF.

The chain recombines TRBV10-3 with TRBJ2-7. This CDR3 is built from 12 residues. Germline V lookup: CDR1 ENHRY, CDR2 SYGVKD. The CDR3 sequence is CAISELSYEQYF.

The chain couples TRBV12-3 or TRBV12-4 to TRBJ1-6. This CDR3 is 14 amino acids long. This CDR3 is CASTSVVDNSPLHF.

The gene calls are TRBV19 and TRBJ1-1; the D gene TCRdb calls, TRBD1, cannot be checked with no DNA. The V gene's germline CDR1 is LNHDA and CDR2 SQIVND (reference sequence). CDR3 length equals 16 residues. The CDR3 spells CASSLSGTGGGTEAFF.

This chain's CDR3 is CASSGLFDRMNEQFF. V gene TRBV7-9 combines with J gene TRBJ2-1; TCRdb calls TRBD1, which cannot be checked without DNA. The CDR3 has 15 residues. CDR1 and CDR2 (germline): SEHNR, FQNEAQ (reference sequence).

The J gene is TRBJ2-5, the V gene TRBV2. CDR1 is SNHLY and CDR2 is FYNNEI in the germline V gene. This CDR3 region has 11 residues. The CDR3 sequence is CASRDGETQYF.

The chain employs TRBV9 and TRBJ2-1; TCRdb calls TRBD2, which cannot be checked without DNA. Germline lookup yields CDR1 SGDLS and CDR2 YYNGEE. This CDR3 is built from 16 residues. CDR3 protein: CASSPTLAETYNEQFF.

This chain links TRBV3-1 with TRBJ2-3; TCRdb returns TRBD1, unconfirmable since there is no DNA. The germline V gene encodes CDR1 LGHDT and CDR2 YNNKEL (reference sequence). The CDR3 sequence is 16 residues long. The CDR3: CASSRGGGGAGRLQYF.

The chain joins TRBV5-6 to TRBJ2-3; TCRdb calls TRBD1, which cannot be checked without DNA. The CDR3 extends over 17 amino acids. The germline V gene has CDR1 SGHDT and CDR2 YYEEEE. This CDR3 is CASSLAVGDRDTDTQYF.

The genes are TRBV20-1 and TRBJ1-6; with no DNA, the TCRdb D assignment of TRBD1 cannot be verified. There are 16 residues in the CDR3. Looked up from germline, CDR1 is DFQATT and CDR2 is SNEGSKA (reference sequence). CDR3 residues: CSAREAGVVRNSPLHF.

The rearrangement links TRBV9 to TRBJ1-1; TCRdb reports TRBD1, a call that lacks DNA to check it against. Germline V CDR1 and CDR2: SGDLS, YYNGEE. The CDR3 has 13 amino acids. The CDR3 is CANPGPSNTEAFF. Combining the CDR3 with reference TRBV9 and TRBJ1-1 gives the whole variable domain DSGVTQTPKHLITATGQRVTLRCSPRSGDLSVYWYQQSLDQGLQFLIQYYNGEERAKGNILERFSAQQFPDLHSELNLSSLELGDSALYFCANPGPSNTEAFFGQGTRLTVV.

CDR3 sequence: CASSWSSGSYEQFF. The J gene is TRBJ2-1, the V gene TRBV5-1; TCRdb proposes TRBD2, but this gene call is untestable without DNA. The CDR3 extends over 14 amino acids. Germline assignment: CDR1 SGHRS and CDR2 YFSETQ.

The chain recombines TRBV5-1 with TRBJ2-5; TCRdb's D call of TRBD1 is untestable without DNA. This CDR3 comprises 15 residues. CDR1 and CDR2 (germline): SGHRS, YFSETQ. CDR3 sequence: CATAFYWDIPETQYF.

The chain carries TRBV6-4 and TRBJ2-1; there is no DNA to check the TCRdb D call of TRBD1. Germline CDR1 reads MRHNA; CDR2 reads SNTAGT. This CDR3 is built from 13 residues. CDR3 in amino acids: CASSKDSNNEQFF.

J is TRBJ2-1 and V is TRBV20-1. This CDR3 has 12 amino acids. Per the germline V gene, CDR1 is DFQATT and CDR2 is SNEGSKA (reference sequence). CDR3 sequence: CSGEIYYNEQFF.

This rearrangement joins TRBV24-1 to TRBJ2-2; with no DNA, the TCRdb D assignment of TRBD1 cannot be verified. The CDR3 runs to 16 residues. The germline V gene encodes CDR1 KGHDR and CDR2 SFDVKD. CDR3 sequence: CATSDPAGRNTGELFF.